This T cell receptor (beta chain) was sequenced in a study of regulatory T cells in long-lasting Graves disease. Study-wide background: The study counted Graves' disease as persistent given over 5 years of antithyroid drugs and positive TSH receptor antibodies.

This clonotype was found once. Its antigen is as yet unknown. As for time point: persistent/refractory GD, antithyroid drugs over 5 years with positive TRAb. Scientists built the TCR library using RNA that was extracted from PBMCs. As collected, the peripheral blood samples measured roughly 10 milliliters each and went into EDTA tubes. To make TCR beta libraries, researchers used iRepertoire HTBI primers and Arm-PCR of CDR3 regions. TCRdb reanalysed the multiplex PCR reads using MiXCR and keeps one entry per CDR3 protein. The table has 400,000 to 450,000 distinct CDR3 sequences, 23% seen once. Germline CDR1 is MNHNS and CDR2 is SASEGT. CDR3 length: 16 residues. V shed 6 bases, J shed 3 bases, and the junction held 9 bases outside the gene matches. Study-level results: Persistent disease exhibited a predilection for TRBV28, TRBJ1-2 and TRBJ2-5. Compared with new cases, persistent Graves' patients showed reduced TCR diversity.

The sequencing here drew on peripheral blood mononuclear cells (PBMCs), taken when the disease was refractory, from a patient treated with antithyroid drugs. This sequence was found in a female donor with Graves disease. The chain uses TRBV6-1 and TRBJ2-7, with 12 nucleotides matching TRBD2. CDR3 sequence: CASSTSGTSGLYEQYF. In nucleotides, the CDR3 is TGTGCCAGCAGCACTTCCGGGACTAGCGGGCTCTACGAGCAGTACTTC.